These 22 T cell receptor beta chains came from one sample sequenced in a study of beta chain features in type 1 diabetes (dated by TCRdb to 2017 to 2018). The method was the immunoSEQ multiplex PCR assay. The High Capacity cDNA Reverse Transcription Kit was used to reverse transcribe all of the isolated RNA, meaning that expressed TCRB transcripts were what got sequenced. TCRdb carries this immuneACCESS record with in-frame sequences only. Its versions omit some clonotypes, under half of them owing to an unresolved V gene in the studies checked, with the rest unexplained. The sample table holds 900,000 or so clones, of which 15% to 20% were seen once. 0.02% to 0.03% of the sample lies in the top ten. Sequenced material: naive CD4+ T cells from blood. The sample's cell subset or site label, decoded: true naive CD4+ T cells. These receptors all come from a woman under 30 in good health.

This clone has more than one count but fewer than ten. One end of the junction varies from germline; a read error may be responsible. This rearrangement joins TRBV20-1 to TRBJ2-1; no definite D call. This CDR3 is 11 amino acids long. The germline V gene has CDR1 DFQATT and CDR2 SNEGSKA (reference sequence). The CDR3 DNA follows: TGCAGTGCTAGGCCGTACAGTGAGCAGTTCTTC. This gives the protein CSARPYSEQFF.

This chain uses TRBV5-4 with TRBJ2-1, with a tentative D call TRBD2 (5 bases). Germline values: CDR1 SGHNT, CDR2 YYREEE (reference sequence). Trimming cost V 6 bases and J 6 bases, with 16 bases left between them. The CDR3 has 14 residues. The CDR3 nucleotides read TGTGCCAGCACCCCGGGTCTAGCCATCAATGAGCAGTTCTTC. Translating it yields CASTPGLAINEQFF.

This clone has a handful of counts. This same CDR3 is encoded by further DNA sequences in the sample. This chain connects TRBV7-2 to TRBJ2-7; D might be TRBD1 (7 bases). There are 12 residues in the CDR3. Germline loops: CDR1 SGHTA, CDR2 FQGNSA. V lost 4 bases and J 7 bases, leaving 11 bases between the germline ends. The CDR3 protein is CASSSQGGEQYF. The CDR3 coding sequence is TGTGCCAGCAGCTCTCAGGGGGGAGAGCAGTACTTC.

The CDR3 DNA follows: TGTGCCAGCAGCTTAACCAGGATGGGACTAGCGGGTGCCAACATTCAGTACTTC. Its protein is CASSLTRMGLAGANIQYF. J is TRBJ2-4 and V is TRBV7-8, with 12 bases matching TRBD2. The CDR3 sequence is 18 residues long. The germline gives CDR1 SGHVS, CDR2 FQNEAQ. J was trimmed by 7 bases and V by 2 bases; bases with no gene match: 12.

The J gene is TRBJ1-1, the V gene TRBV28; a possible D gene is TRBD1 (5 bases). The germline V gene encodes CDR1 MDHEN and CDR2 SYDVKM. V was pared by 7 bases and J by 5 bases, with 20 bases between. The CDR3 length is 15 residues. The CDR3 nucleotides read TGTGCCAGCACCATAGCAGGGTCGGGGAAAACTGAAGCTTTCTTT. It is translated as CASTIAGSGKTEAFF.

This clone was seen more than once but under ten times. The chain carries TRBV4-3 and TRBJ2-2; 10 bases line up with TRBD1. This CDR3 comprises 21 residues. Looked up from germline, CDR1 is LGHNA and CDR2 is YSLEER. V lost 4 bases, J lost 7 bases, and 24 bases stayed unmatched. CDR3 sequence reads: CASSLRRVSIRSTGGIGELFF. CDR3 DNA: TGCGCCAGCAGCCTAAGACGAGTATCCATCCGTTCGACAGGGGGCATCGGGGAGCTGTTTTTT.

V gene TRBV28 combines with J gene TRBJ1-2; D is perhaps TRBD1 (5 bases). Germline lookup yields CDR1 MDHEN and CDR2 SYDVKM. This CDR3 has 14 residues. Trimming cost V 4 bases and J 6 bases, with 15 bases left between them. The CDR3 DNA reads TGTGCCAGCAGTTCGCCAGGGCACTGGGATGGCTACACCTTC. Translating gives CASSSPGHWDGYTF.

This clone was picked up a small number of times. This rearrangement joins TRBV19 to TRBJ1-1; no clear D gene. This CDR3 comprises 14 residues. CDR1 and CDR2 (germline): LNHDA, SQIVND (reference sequence). With 7 bases removed from V and 1 base from J, the gap between germline ends came to 13 bases. The CDR3 nucleotides read TGTGCCAGTAAGATTGGGGAATGGAACACTGAAGCTTTCTTT. Translated, it gives CASKIGEWNTEAFF.

This clone was detected only a few times. The chain employs TRBV4-2 and TRBJ2-5; 16 nucleotides match TRBD2. In germline, CDR1 is LGHNA, CDR2 YNFKEQ. CDR3 length: 18 residues. V trimming: 2 bases; J trimming: 5 bases; junction bases outside the gene matches: 8. For the CDR3, the DNA is TGTGCCAGCAGCCAACAGGGACTAGCGGGAGGGGGTAGTGAGACCCAGTACTTC. Its translation is CASSQQGLAGGGSETQYF.

This clone was found a few times. This chain uses TRBV27 with TRBJ2-3; a possible D gene is TRBD2 (6 bases). The CDR3 totals 15 residues. V was clipped by 2 bases and J by 7 bases, with 16 bases between them. The germline V gene has CDR1 MNHEY and CDR2 SMNVEV (reference sequence). The DNA of the CDR3 is TGTGCCAGCAGTTTAGCTAGCGTACGGCCCCATACGCAGTATTTT. Protein: CASSLASVRPHTQYF.

This clone was picked up a small number of times. The V and J genes are TRBV12-5 and TRBJ2-1; TRBD1 matches at 8 bases. The CDR3 covers 14 residues. Germline lookup yields CDR1 LGHNT and CDR2 FRNRAP. V trimming: 1 base; J trimming: 8 bases; junction bases outside the gene matches: 4. The CDR3 DNA reads TGTGCTAGTGGTTTGGGACAGGGGAGGCATGAGCAGTTCTTC. The encoded protein is CASGLGQGRHEQFF. Combining the CDR3 with reference TRBV12-5 and TRBJ2-1 gives the whole variable domain DARVTQTPRHKVTEMGQEVTMRCQPILGHNTVFWYRQTMMQGLELLAYFRNRAPLDDSGMPKDRFSAEMPDATLATLKIQPSEPRDSAVYFCASGLGQGRHEQFFGPGTRLTVL.

This clone came up a few times. This chain uses TRBV5-1 with TRBJ2-3; D remains unclear. V was cut by 4 bases and J by 2 bases, with 8 bases left in between. The CDR3 has 13 amino acids. The germline gives CDR1 SGHRS, CDR2 YFSETQ. DNA for the CDR3: TGCGCCAGCAGCCCCGGGCCCACAGATACGCAGTATTTT. Amino acids: CASSPGPTDTQYF.

The chain recombines TRBV5-4 with TRBJ2-7, with 9 positions matching TRBD2. This CDR3 has 15 residues. V gave up 3 bases and J gave up 4 bases; unmatched junction bases: 8. Germline V CDR1 and CDR2: SGHNT, YYREEE (reference sequence). The CDR3 DNA reads TGTGCCAGCAGCTGGGGGGGTAGCGGGAGATACGAGCAGTACTTC. It yields the protein CASSWGGSGRYEQYF.

This sequence joins TRBV10-3 and TRBJ1-2, with 8 bases that match TRBD1. CDR3 length: 14 residues. V gave up 6 bases and J gave up 6 bases; unmatched junction bases: 9. In germline, CDR1 is ENHRY, CDR2 SYGVKD. The CDR3 nucleotides read TGTGCCATCAGGCCAGGGGGCGAAGTCGATGGCTACACCTTC. Protein product: CAIRPGGEVDGYTF.

This clone was seen only a few times. This chain links TRBV11-2 with TRBJ2-6; D unclear. CDR1 SGHAT and CDR2 FQNNGV come from the germline V gene. V lost 1 base to trimming and J lost 1 base, with 5 bases between them. CDR3 size: 15 residues. The CDR3 nucleotides are TGTGCCAGCAGCTTAGCACTGTCTGGGGCCAACGTCCTGACTTTC. Its protein product is CASSLALSGANVLTF.

The chain joins TRBV25-1 to TRBJ1-4, with 7 nucleotides matching TRBD1. The CDR3 is 18 residues long. Trimming removed 1 base from V and 5 bases from J; junction bases left unmatched: 13. The germline gives CDR1 MGHDK, CDR2 SYGVNS. The CDR3: CASSEWGGGAPTNEKLFF. CDR3 DNA: TGTGCCAGCAGTGAATGGGGAGGGGGCGCCCCTACGAATGAAAAACTGTTTTTT. Drawing the rest from reference TRBV25-1 and TRBJ1-4, the complete variable domain is EADIYQTPRYLVIGTGKKITLECSQTMGHDKMYWYQQDPGMELHLIHYSYGVNSTEKGDLSSESTVSRIRTEHFPLTLESARPSHTSQYLCASSEWGGGAPTNEKLFFGSGTQLSVL.

The rearrangement links TRBV19 to TRBJ1-5, with unresolved D. CDR1 and CDR2 (germline): LNHDA, SQIVND (reference sequence). This CDR3 comprises 13 residues. The V end was cut by 7 bases, the J end by 0 bases, with 7 bases between. For the CDR3, the DNA is TGTGCCAGTAAAGACGGTAGCAATCAGCCCCAGCATTTT. It specifies CASKDGSNQPQHF.

This clone appeared a few times. CDR3 in DNA: TGTGCCAGCTCACCGCGGCAGGGGCCATTACAAAACACAGATACGCAGTATTTT. It specifies CASSPRQGPLQNTDTQYF. This sequence joins TRBV18 and TRBJ2-3, with D perhaps matching TRBD1 (6 bases). The CDR3 is 18 residues long. V lost 3 bases and J lost 2, with 21 bases in between. The germline V gene encodes CDR1 KGHSH and CDR2 LQKENI.

V usage is TRBV4-2 and J usage is TRBJ2-7, with 9 positions matching TRBD1. The length of the CDR3 is 16 residues. V lost 1 base, J lost 6 bases, and 10 bases stayed unmatched. Germline assignment: CDR1 LGHNA and CDR2 YNFKEQ. CDR3 sequence reads: CASSQVAGQGYSEQYF. The CDR3 bases are TGTGCCAGCAGCCAAGTGGCGGGACAGGGCTACTCCGAGCAGTACTTC.

This clone showed up just a few times. The chain links TRBV7-8 to TRBJ2-2, with D hard to call. The CDR3 has 12 amino acids. V was shortened by 9 bases and J by 1 base, with 6 bases between the two germline ends. CDR1 SGHVS and CDR2 FQNEAQ come from the germline V gene. The CDR3, as DNA: TGTGCCAGTAAGGAGAACACCGGGGAGCTGTTTTTT. Translated, it gives CASKENTGELFF.

This clone was counted a few times. This chain uses TRBV4-3 with TRBJ1-2, with D uncertain. CDR1 is LGHNA and CDR2 is YSLEER in the germline V gene. This CDR3 contains 15 residues. The V gene lost 0 bases and the J gene lost 3 bases, with 11 bases spanning the gap. Here the CDR3 reads CASSQDRASYYGYTF. The CDR3 DNA reads TGCGCCAGCAGCCAAGATAGGGCCAGCTACTATGGCTACACCTTC.

This clone appeared a few times. The V call is TRBV7-2, the J call TRBJ2-7, with a possible D match to TRBD2 (6 bases). V was clipped by 5 bases and J by 4 bases, with 15 bases between them. This CDR3 is 14 amino acids long. Germline V gene lookup returns CDR1 SGHTA and CDR2 FQGNSA. The CDR3, as DNA: TGTGCCAGCAGCCCGCCGGGAGTCTTGTACGAGCAGTACTTC. It is translated as CASSPPGVLYEQYF.